One sample yielded the 23 T cell receptor beta chains listed below, sequenced in a study of neurological immune-mediated disorders. TCRdb used MiXCR to reprocess the 5' RACE reads, holding one entry per CDR3 protein. The profile shows about 54,000 distinct CDR3 sequences, about 4% of them singletons. Sequencing was performed on CD4+ T cells from blood. These receptors came from a woman aged 40 to 50 with multiple sclerosis.

There are many counts of this clonotype. The V call is TRBV5-1, the J call TRBJ2-7; D is unresolved. The CDR3 sequence is 13 residues long. Trimming removed 0 bases from V and 5 bases from J, with 9 bases in between. CDR1 is SGHRS and CDR2 is YFSETQ in the germline V gene. The CDR3 sequence is CASSLVGLDEQYF. The DNA of the CDR3 is TGCGCCAGCAGCTTGGTAGGGTTAGACGAGCAGTACTTC.

As concerns this clonotype: This clone may be a read error of a much larger clone one base away. The conserved phenylalanine or tryptophan normally closing the CDR3 is absent here, so this likely arose from a read error. The rearrangement uses TRBV28 and TRBJ1-5; 7 nucleotides align to TRBD1. The CDR3 is 19 residues long. Germline CDR1 and CDR2: MDHEN and SYDVKM. V shed 8 bases and J 1 base; nucleotides not matched to a gene: 20. DNA of the CDR3: TGTGCCAGCTCTTACAGGGGAAAGGGAGGGATATGGAGCAATCAGCCCCAGCATATT. Translating gives CASSYRGKGGIWSNQPQHI.

At least ten counts were recorded for this clonotype. The chain joins TRBV18 to TRBJ2-1; 11 nucleotides line up with TRBD1. The germline V gene encodes CDR1 KGHSH and CDR2 LQKENI. CDR3 length: 14 residues. With V trimmed by 5 bases and J by 9 bases, 6 bases remained unmatched. The CDR3 bases are TGTGCCAGCTCATGGGGACAGGGGGTCAGTGAGCAGTTCTTC. Translating it yields CASSWGQGVSEQFF.

This clonotype was picked up many times. V usage is TRBV5-1 and J usage is TRBJ2-6; no clear D. CDR3 size: 14 residues. Trimming left V 7 bases short and J 0 bases short, with 8 bases between. Germline CDR1 is SGHRS and CDR2 is YFSETQ. Written as DNA, the CDR3 is TGCGCCAGCCGGCCTGGCTCTGGGGCCAACGTCCTGACTTTC. Its translation: CASRPGSGANVLTF.

This clonotype has at least ten counts. DNA of the CDR3: TGTGCCAGCAGCCAAACGTGGCGGGGGAGAGCTTTCTTT. Protein sequence: CASSQTWRGRAFF. The chain carries TRBV3-1 and TRBJ1-1, with D possibly being TRBD1 (5 bases). CDR1 is LGHDT and CDR2 is YNNKEL in the germline V gene (reference sequence). V gave up 2 bases and J gave up 10 bases, with 14 bases separating them. There are 13 residues in the CDR3. Variable domain in full (rest from reference TRBV3-1 and TRBJ1-1): DTAVSQTPKYLVTQMGNDKSIKCEQNLGHDTMYWYKQDSKKFLKIMFSYNNKELIINETVPNRFSPKSPDKAHLNLHINSLELGDSAVYFCASSQTWRGRAFFGQGTRLTVV.

The rearrangement links TRBV18 to TRBJ1-1; 10 bases are shared with TRBD1. Germline V CDR1 and CDR2: KGHSH, LQKENI. The trim removed 6 bases at V and 2 bases at J, leaving 12 bases unmatched. CDR3 length: 17 residues. This CDR3 is CASSLGGTGVPNTEAFF. The CDR3 coding sequence is TGTGCCAGCTCCCTCGGCGGGACAGGGGTCCCTAACACTGAAGCTTTCTTT. Full variable domain (rest looked up from reference TRBV18 and TRBJ1-1): NAGVMQNPRHLVRRRGQEARLRCSPMKGHSHVYWYRQLPEEGLKFMVYLQKENIIDESGMPKERFSAEFPKEGPSILRIQQVVRGDSAAYFCASSLGGTGVPNTEAFFGQGTRLTVV.

This clonotype was picked up many times. The V and J genes are TRBV3-1 and TRBJ1-5, with TRBD1 as a possible D gene (5 bases). V lost 1 base, J lost 6 bases, and 16 bases lay in between. The V gene's germline CDR1 is LGHDT and CDR2 YNNKEL (reference sequence). There are 16 residues in the CDR3. In DNA, the CDR3 is TGTGCCAGCAGCCAAGGTTGGGCAGGAACAGGTCAGCCCCAGCATTTT. This translates into CASSQGWAGTGQPQHF.

There are many counts of this clonotype. The chain employs TRBV24-1 and TRBJ2-1; tentative D call: TRBD1 (5 bases). In germline, CDR1 is KGHDR, CDR2 SFDVKD. V was clipped by 1 base and J by 11 bases, with 11 bases between them. The CDR3 has 13 residues. The CDR3 is CATSDFPGSQQFF. Here the CDR3 DNA reads TGTGCCACCAGTGATTTTCCAGGGTCGCAGCAGTTCTTC.

This clonotype was seen repeatedly, ten times or more. The genes are TRBV27 and TRBJ1-1; D is perhaps TRBD1 (5 bases). The CDR3 runs 14 residues. Trimming removed 5 bases at V and 1 base at J, with 11 bases between. The germline CDR1 and CDR2 sequences are MNHEY and SMNVEV (reference sequence). The CDR3 sequence is CASSLQGENTEAFF. As DNA, the CDR3 is TGTGCCAGCAGTCTACAAGGGGAGAACACTGAAGCTTTCTTT.

In this sample, this clonotype turned up many times. This sequence joins TRBV25-1 and TRBJ2-5; D call uncertain. CDR1 and CDR2 from the germline V gene are MGHDK and SYGVNS. This CDR3 comprises 15 residues. The germline V and J ends were trimmed by 3 bases and 1 base, with 12 bases remaining between them. The CDR3 DNA reads as TGTGCCAGCAGTGATTGGGCCAGTCTCCAAGAGACCCAGTACTTC. The encoded protein is CASSDWASLQETQYF.

This clonotype has ten or more counts. This chain joins TRBV20-1 and TRBJ2-7; no clear D gene. The V and J ends lost 5 bases and 2 bases respectively, with 13 bases between them. Germline assignment: CDR1 DFQATT and CDR2 SNEGSKA (reference sequence). The CDR3 is made up of 13 amino acids. CDR3 protein: CSALWPLTYEQYF. CDR3 in DNA: TGCAGTGCTCTGTGGCCATTAACCTACGAGCAGTACTTC.

At least ten counts were recorded for this clonotype. This rearrangement joins TRBV7-2 to TRBJ2-7; D may be TRBD2 (5 bases). Germline V gene data show CDR1 as SGHTA and CDR2 as FQGNSA. This CDR3 contains 14 residues. Trimming took off 1 base at V and 2 bases at J, with 9 bases between the two ends. CDR3: CASSLGGWPYEQYF. The CDR3 region has the DNA TGTGCCAGCAGCTTAGGAGGGTGGCCCTACGAGCAGTACTTC. Using reference TRBV7-2 and TRBJ2-7 for the parts outside the CDR3, the full variable domain is GAGVSQSPSNKVTEKGKDVELRCDPISGHTALYWYRQSLGQGLEFLIYFQGNSAPDKSGLPSDRFSAERTGGSVSTLTIQRTQQEDSAVYLCASSLGGWPYEQYFGPGTRLTVT.

This clonotype was seen repeatedly, ten times or more. The chain recombines TRBV5-1 with TRBJ2-7; no definite D call. Per germline, CDR1 SGHRS and CDR2 YFSETQ. Trimming shortened V by 7 bases and J by 0 bases, and 14 bases separated the two germline ends. The CDR3 runs 14 residues. CDR3 in DNA: TGCGCCAGCGCGACCGCTGTATTCTCCTACGAGCAGTACTTC. Protein sequence: CASATAVFSYEQYF. The full variable domain, completed using reference TRBV5-1 and TRBJ2-7, is KAGVTQTPRYLIKTRGQQVTLSCSPISGHRSVSWYQQTPGQGLQFLFEYFSETQRNKGNFPGRFSGRQFSNSRSEMNVSTLELGDSALYLCASATAVFSYEQYFGPGTRLTVT.

This clonotype has at least ten counts. The chain carries TRBV5-1 and TRBJ2-3; unclear D gene. Germline CDR1 is SGHRS and CDR2 is YFSETQ. CDR3 length: 16 residues. Deletions cut 3 bases from V and 1 base from J, with 15 bases between. The CDR3 coding sequence is TGCGCCAGCAGCTCCACCGCGCCCACAGGCACAGATACGCAGTATTTT. Amino acids: CASSSTAPTGTDTQYF.

This clonotype was counted at least ten times. The chain has TRBV4-1 and TRBJ2-2; D call uncertain. The V end was cut by 8 bases, the J end by 0 bases, with 7 bases between. The CDR3 consists of 13 residues. CDR1 MGHRA and CDR2 YSYEKL come from the germline V gene. For the CDR3, the DNA is TGCGCCAGCTATCAGTCGAACACCGGGGAGCTGTTTTTT. It codes for CASYQSNTGELFF.

This clonotype appeared many times. This chain uses TRBV12-3 or TRBV12-4 with TRBJ2-7; D unresolved. This CDR3 contains 16 residues. The V end was cut by 5 bases, the J end by 2 bases, with 19 bases between. The CDR3 DNA is TGTGCCAGCAGTGGAAGATCATGGGTAACAGCCTACGAGCAGTACTTC. Translated: CASSGRSWVTAYEQYF.

There are many counts of this clonotype. The V call is TRBV6-5, the J call TRBJ1-1, with a weak D call TRBD1 (6 bases). Germline V CDR1 and CDR2: MNHEY, SVGAGI. The CDR3 covers 13 residues. V lost 5 bases, J lost 4 bases, and 11 bases lay in between. CDR3 bases: TGTGCCAGCAGTCTACAGGGTGTCACTGAAGCTTTCTTT. This gives the protein CASSLQGVTEAFF.

This clonotype came up many times. The V call is TRBV5-1, the J call TRBJ2-3; weak D call: TRBD2 (5 bases). V dropped 4 bases and J dropped 0 bases, with 12 bases sitting between them. This CDR3 contains 15 residues. Germline V CDR1 and CDR2: SGHRS, YFSETQ. This CDR3 reads CASSPSGSSTDTQYF. The CDR3, as DNA: TGCGCCAGCAGCCCCAGCGGTTCTAGCACAGATACGCAGTATTTT.

This clonotype was seen many times. The gene calls are TRBV3-1 and TRBJ2-7; TRBD1 aligns across 10 bases. CDR3 length: 17 residues. Looked up from germline, CDR1 is LGHDT and CDR2 is YNNKEL (reference sequence). V shed 2 bases, J shed 3 bases, and the junction held 10 bases outside the gene matches. The DNA for the CDR3 is TGTGCCAGCAGCCAAATGACAGGGGGCGTAAAGATCTACGAGCAGTACTTC. Its translation: CASSQMTGGVKIYEQYF.

This clonotype has at least ten counts. This chain links TRBV4-1 with TRBJ1-1, with a weak D call TRBD1 (6 bases). V dropped 9 bases and J dropped 1 base, with 12 bases sitting between them. The CDR3 spans 13 residues. The germline V gene encodes CDR1 MGHRA and CDR2 YSYEKL. CDR3 bases: TGCGCCAGTACCGGGACACAGAACACTGAAGCTTTCTTT. It specifies CASTGTQNTEAFF.

The sample holds many counts of this clonotype. The chain carries TRBV7-2 and TRBJ1-2, with D uncertain. V was shortened by 5 bases and J by 8 bases, with 15 bases between the two germline ends. Looked up from germline, CDR1 is SGHTA and CDR2 is FQGNSA. This CDR3 contains 13 residues. The CDR3 coding sequence is TGTGCCAGCAGCCTTCCGGGAAAGGTCGGCTACACCTTC. Its translation: CASSLPGKVGYTF. The variable domain in full, with the rest retrieved from reference TRBV7-2 and TRBJ1-2, is GAGVSQSPSNKVTEKGKDVELRCDPISGHTALYWYRQSLGQGLEFLIYFQGNSAPDKSGLPSDRFSAERTGGSVSTLTIQRTQQEDSAVYLCASSLPGKVGYTFGSGTRLTVV.

At least ten counts were recorded for this clonotype. The rearrangement links TRBV7-3 to TRBJ2-3, with D perhaps matching TRBD2 (6 bases). Trimming took off 3 bases at V and 0 bases at J, with 10 bases between the two ends. The germline CDR1 and CDR2 sequences are SGHTA and FQGTGA. The CDR3 covers 15 residues. The CDR3 loop reads CASSLGLPSTDTQYF. The CDR3 nucleotides are TGTGCCAGCAGCTTGGGACTGCCGAGCACAGATACGCAGTATTTT.

This clonotype has a count of ten or more. V gene TRBV3-1 combines with J gene TRBJ2-7; 10 bases agree with TRBD1. Germline assignment: CDR1 LGHDT and CDR2 YNNKEL (reference sequence). Trimming removed 3 bases from V and 3 bases from J; junction bases left unmatched: 2. The CDR3 totals 14 residues. Here the CDR3 DNA reads TGTGCCAGCAGCCAGGGGACAGGGGTCTACGAGCAGTACTTC. This encodes CASSQGTGVYEQYF.